This T cell receptor (beta chain) was sequenced in a study of human versus mouse CDR3 diversity and MHC coevolution. Between the trimmed V and J ends, which lost 6 bases and 7 bases, there was a span of 15 bases. The germline V gene has CDR1 MNHEY and CDR2 SVGAGI. The CDR3 totals 13 residues. Regarding the study as a whole: iCHAO1 estimated the human TCR beta repertoire at roughly 1.6 million clonotypes. Human T cells were selected on about 6 MHC II alleles.

As concerns this clone: Its target is unknown.

Produced via immunoSEQ multiplex PCR; TCRdb's table is partial and in-frame only. The sample has tens of thousands of clones, 93% seen once. This sequence was found in a person between 25 and 70 years old in good health. This chain joins TRBV6-5 and TRBJ1-2, with a weak D call TRBD1 (5 bases). Material for sequencing was naive CD4+ T cells from blood. Specified subset: CD45RO-negative CD62L-positive naive CD4 T cells. CDR3 coding DNA: TGTGCCAGCAGCGGACAAAGATTTGGTGGCTACACCTTC. Amino acids: CASSGQRFGGYTF.